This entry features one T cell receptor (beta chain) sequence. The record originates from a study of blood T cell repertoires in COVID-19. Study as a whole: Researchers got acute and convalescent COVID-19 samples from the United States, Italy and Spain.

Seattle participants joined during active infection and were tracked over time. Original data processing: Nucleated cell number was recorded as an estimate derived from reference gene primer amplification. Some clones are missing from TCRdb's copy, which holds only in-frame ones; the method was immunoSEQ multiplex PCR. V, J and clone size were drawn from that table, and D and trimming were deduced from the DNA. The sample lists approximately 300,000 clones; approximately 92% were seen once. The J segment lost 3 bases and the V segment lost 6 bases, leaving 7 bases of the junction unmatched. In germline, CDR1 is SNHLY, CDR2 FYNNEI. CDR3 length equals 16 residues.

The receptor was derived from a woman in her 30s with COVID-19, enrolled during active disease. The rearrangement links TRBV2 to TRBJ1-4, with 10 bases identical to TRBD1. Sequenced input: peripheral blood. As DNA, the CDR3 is TGTGCCAGCAGACAACGCGGACAGGGGGCTAATGAAAAACTGTTTTTT. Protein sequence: CASRQRGQGANEKLFF.